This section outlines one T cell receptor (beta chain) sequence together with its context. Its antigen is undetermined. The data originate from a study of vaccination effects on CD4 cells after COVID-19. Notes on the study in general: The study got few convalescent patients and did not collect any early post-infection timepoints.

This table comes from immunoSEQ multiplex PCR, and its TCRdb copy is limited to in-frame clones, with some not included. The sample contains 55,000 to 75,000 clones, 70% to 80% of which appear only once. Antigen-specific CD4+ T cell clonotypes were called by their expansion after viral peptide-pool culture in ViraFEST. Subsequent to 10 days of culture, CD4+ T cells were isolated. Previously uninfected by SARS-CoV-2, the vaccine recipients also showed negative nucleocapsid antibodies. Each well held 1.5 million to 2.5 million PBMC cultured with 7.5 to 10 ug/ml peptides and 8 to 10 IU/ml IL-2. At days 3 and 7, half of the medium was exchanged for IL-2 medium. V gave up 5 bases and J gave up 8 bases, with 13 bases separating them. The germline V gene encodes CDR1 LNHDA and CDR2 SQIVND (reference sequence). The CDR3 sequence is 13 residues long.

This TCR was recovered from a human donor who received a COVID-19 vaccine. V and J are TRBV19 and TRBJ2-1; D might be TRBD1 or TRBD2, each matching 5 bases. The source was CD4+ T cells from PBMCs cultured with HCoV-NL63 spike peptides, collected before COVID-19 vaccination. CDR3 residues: CASSDQGADEQFF. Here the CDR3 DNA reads TGTGCCAGTAGTGACCAGGGAGCCGATGAGCAGTTCTTC.